This T cell receptor beta chain was captured by sequencing in a study of sequential checkpoint blockade in melanoma. Per the germline V gene, CDR1 is SEHNR and CDR2 is FQNEAQ (reference sequence). Trimming removed 5 bases at V and 3 bases at J, with 14 bases between. CDR3 length: 14 amino acids. Treatment here: randomized to nivolumab then ipilimumab (arm A) or the reverse (arm B). Live CD3+CD8+ CD19− CD56− cells were sorted from PBMCs. Here immunoSEQ multiplex PCR was the method, and the copy in TCRdb shows in-frame clones only, minus some. The sample yields around 9,100 clones, approximately 71% seen once.

The clonotype was recovered from a human donor with melanoma. The specimen comprised CD8+ T cells sorted from blood (inferred from file names), sampled from a patient given nivolumab and ipilimumab in sequence. The chain is built from TRBV7-9 and TRBJ2-7; D is uncertain. The DNA of the CDR3 is TGTGCCAGCAGCCACCGCGGTCCCTACTACGAGCAGTACTTC. Its translation is CASSHRGPYYEQYF. The full variable domain, rest sourced from reference TRBV7-9 and TRBJ2-7, is DTGVSQNPRHKITKRGQNVTFRCDPISEHNRLYWYRQTLGQGPEFLTYFQNEAQLEKSRLLSDRFSAERPKGSFSTLEIQRTEQGDSAMYLCASSHRGPYYEQYFGPGTRLTVT.